The 18 T cell receptor beta chains given below trace back to one sample, sequenced in a study of T cells in Graves' hyperthyroidism and ophthalmopathy. RNA transcripts gave rise to amplified TCR beta CDR3 regions. Using the HTBI primer set, a first-round RT-PCR was run on the TCR CDR3. In TCRdb, the multiplex PCR reads were re-called with MiXCR into one record per CDR3 protein. The sample records roughly 600,000 distinct CDR3 sequences, roughly 15% being singletons. Material for sequencing was blood. The receptors shown here come from a woman aged 45-59 years with Graves' ophthalmopathy.

In this sample, this clonotype turned up many times. The gene calls are TRBV28 and TRBJ2-7; 7 bases match TRBD1. CDR1 and CDR2 from the germline V gene are MDHEN and SYDVKM. After removal of 5 bases from V and 6 bases from J, the junction contained 10 bases not matched to a gene. This CDR3 has 14 residues. The CDR3 DNA reads as TGTGCCAGCAGTCCAAGGGGACAGCCGAGCGAGCAGTACTTC. Protein sequence: CASSPRGQPSEQYF.

This chain uses TRBV27 with TRBJ2-7, with a possible D match to TRBD2 (6 bases). The CDR3 runs to 14 residues. Germline V CDR1 and CDR2: MNHEY, SMNVEV (reference sequence). V was cut by 4 bases and J by 4 bases, with 14 bases left in between. Written as DNA, the CDR3 is TGTGCCAGCAGTTCCCTAGCGTCTCCGTACGAGCAGTACTTC. Protein sequence: CASSSLASPYEQYF.

The rearrangement joins TRBV29-1 to TRBJ1-1; maybe TRBD1 (5 bases). There are 11 residues in the CDR3. V was pared by 6 bases and J by 10 bases, with 15 bases between. Germline lookup yields CDR1 SQVTM and CDR2 ANQGSEA. In DNA form, the CDR3 reads TGCAGCGTCCCGGACGGGGACGGAGCTTTCTTT. Its translation is CSVPDGDGAFF.

The chain is built from TRBV15 and TRBJ1-1; D is uncertain. The V and J ends lost 2 bases and 3 bases respectively, with 7 bases between them. Germline assignment: CDR1 LNHNV and CDR2 YYDKDF (reference sequence). The CDR3 spans 13 residues. The CDR3 nucleotides read TGTGCCACCAGCAGATCCAGCTACACTGAAGCTTTCTTT. Translated: CATSRSSYTEAFF.

This clonotype showed up many times. This rearrangement joins TRBV5-1 to TRBJ2-7, with TRBD2 matching 10 bases. V lost 4 bases, J lost 3 bases, and 34 bases stayed unmatched. Germline loops: CDR1 SGHRS, CDR2 YFSETQ. The CDR3 consists of 24 residues. The CDR3 nucleotides read TGCGCCAGCAGCCCCCGTCGGAGGATAGGGTCCGGAGCGGGAGGGCCCCGAACCTTCTACGAGCAGTACTTC. Its translation is CASSPRRRIGSGAGGPRTFYEQYF.

The table lists this clonotype with many counts. This chain connects TRBV6-6 to TRBJ2-1; D perhaps matches TRBD1 (6 bases). The germline V gene encodes CDR1 MNHNY and CDR2 SVGAGI (reference sequence). This CDR3 has 15 amino acids. V was pared by 0 bases and J by 4 bases, with 10 bases between. The CDR3 sequence is CASSYSPGAYNEQFF. The CDR3 DNA is TGTGCCAGCAGTTACTCCCCAGGGGCATACAATGAGCAGTTCTTC.

This clonotype occurred once. This rearrangement joins TRBV20-1 to TRBJ2-7; either TRBD1 or TRBD2 may supply D (6 bases each). The CDR3 length is 16 residues. The V gene lost 5 bases and the J gene lost 5 bases, with 25 bases spanning the gap. From germline, CDR1 is DFQATT and CDR2 SNEGSKA (reference sequence). The CDR3 sequence: CSAEARLTGAPHEQYF. The DNA of the CDR3 is TGCAGTGCTGAAGCCCGCTTAACGGGGGCGCCTCACGAGCAGTACTTC.

Only a few counts were recorded for this clonotype. V gene TRBV9 combines with J gene TRBJ2-3; D is perhaps TRBD1 (6 bases). Germline loops: CDR1 SGDLS, CDR2 YYNGEE. This CDR3 has 13 residues. Trimming pared 6 bases from V and 2 bases from J, leaving 10 bases between. The chain's CDR3 is CASTRGHTDTQYF. CDR3 sequence (DNA): TGTGCCAGCACCAGGGGTCACACAGATACGCAGTATTTT.

In this sample, this clonotype turned up many times. CDR3 sequence reads: CASSQDLQSYEQYF. CDR3 DNA: TGTGCCAGCAGCCAGGATCTCCAAAGCTACGAGCAGTACTTC. J is TRBJ2-7 and V is TRBV14; D is undetermined. V lost 3 bases and J lost 3, with 12 bases in between. This CDR3 region has 14 residues. Germline assignment: CDR1 SGHDN and CDR2 FVKESK.

With regard to this clonotype: One junction end disagrees with the germline gene, perhaps due to a read error. The chain links TRBV12-3 or TRBV12-4 to TRBJ1-3; 8 nucleotides agree with TRBD1. This CDR3 has 16 residues. DNA for the CDR3: TGTGCCGGCAGTTCCCCCCTCAACAGGGGGGGAAACACCATATATTTT. Protein: CAGSSPLNRGGNTIYF.

This CDR3 is CASSMGQAGVIYGELFF. CDR3 coding DNA: TGTGCCAGTAGTATGGGTCAGGCGGGAGTCATCTATGGGGAGCTGTTTTTT. J is TRBJ2-2 and V is TRBV19; 7 bases are shared with TRBD2. Germline CDR1 reads LNHDA; CDR2 reads SQIVND (reference sequence). The J segment lost 8 bases and the V segment lost 3 bases, leaving 15 bases of the junction unmatched. The CDR3 is 17 residues long.

This clonotype was counted ten times or more. The chain is built from TRBV28 and TRBJ2-1; 8 nucleotides line up with TRBD1. The CDR3 covers 16 residues. Germline loops: CDR1 MDHEN, CDR2 SYDVKM. The J segment lost 4 bases and the V segment lost 2 bases, leaving 7 bases of the junction unmatched. The CDR3 DNA reads as TGTGCCAGCAGTTTACGAGGGACAGGCGGATACAATGAGCAGTTCTTC. Its protein is CASSLRGTGGYNEQFF.

This clonotype appeared many times. The rearrangement uses TRBV12-3 or TRBV12-4 and TRBJ2-1; 8 bases line up with TRBD1. The CDR3 extends over 15 amino acids. With V trimmed by 3 bases and J by 4 bases, 5 bases remained unmatched. In DNA form, the CDR3 reads TGTGCCAGCAGTTTTAGGACAGGGCAGTACAATGAGCAGTTCTTC. It specifies CASSFRTGQYNEQFF.

The V call is TRBV5-5, the J call TRBJ1-1; D perhaps matches TRBD1 (6 bases). CDR1 is SGHKS, CDR2 YYEKEE, per germline (reference sequence). The V gene lost 3 bases and the J gene lost 5 bases, with 14 bases spanning the gap. The CDR3 sequence is 14 residues long. CDR3 sequence reads: CASSSTTGRTEAFF. The DNA for the CDR3 is TGTGCCAGCAGCTCGACGACAGGCCGGACTGAAGCTTTCTTT.

This clonotype was counted between two and nine times. The chain employs TRBV28 and TRBJ1-2; perhaps TRBD1 as D (6 bases). V was clipped by 2 bases and J by 5 bases, with 15 bases between them. Looked up from germline, CDR1 is MDHEN and CDR2 is SYDVKM. This CDR3 contains 15 residues. Here the CDR3 DNA reads TGTGCCAGCAGTTTAGGGGGCGCGAGGGGTTATGGCTACACCTTC. Protein product: CASSLGGARGYGYTF.

This sequence joins TRBV19 and TRBJ2-5; TRBD1 might be the D (5 bases). Germline values: CDR1 LNHDA, CDR2 SQIVND (reference sequence). Trimming stripped 5 bases from V and 0 bases from J, with 16 bases between. There are 16 residues in the CDR3. CDR3 residues: CASSPAGMGYQETQYF. In DNA, the CDR3 is TGTGCCAGTAGTCCAGCAGGGATGGGGTACCAAGAGACCCAGTACTTC.

This clonotype was counted many times. J is TRBJ2-1 and V is TRBV20-1; 7 nucleotides match TRBD2. The junction had 4 bases not matched to a gene; V was cut back by 1 base and J by 4 bases. Germline V CDR1 and CDR2: DFQATT, SNEGSKA (reference sequence). This CDR3 comprises 14 residues. CDR3 DNA sequence: TGCAGTGCTAGAGTAGTAGCGGGTTACAATGAGCAGTTCTTC. Residues: CSARVVAGYNEQFF.

This clonotype was observed at least ten times. The chain couples TRBV28 to TRBJ1-6, with a weak D call TRBD1 (5 bases). Trimming cost V 6 bases and J 3 bases, with 6 bases left between them. Germline V gene sequence: CDR1 MDHEN, CDR2 SYDVKM. The CDR3 extends over 13 amino acids. The CDR3 DNA is TGTGCCAGCAGAGACAGCTATAATTCACCCCTCCACTTT. Translation gives CASRDSYNSPLHF.